This T cell receptor (beta chain) derives from a study of PD-1 blockade in classical Hodgkin lymphoma. Method: immunoSEQ multiplex PCR; TCRdb's copy keeps in-frame clones and lacks some. The sample has 20,000 to 30,000 clones, 84% seen once. For this clone: Its antigen is not identified.

V dropped 6 bases and J dropped 4; count of bases not matched to a gene: 5. CDR1 is SQVTM, CDR2 ANQGSEA, per germline. The length of the CDR3 is 13 residues. Study observations and caveats: Whereas CD4+ TCR diversity had risen significantly by C4D1, CD8+ TCR diversity had not.

Time point of the sample: cycle 4 day 1 (C4D1), after less than 7 weeks of nivolumab. Relapses following autologous stem cell transplantation were seen in all patients, with brentuximab vedotin exposure varying. This specimen consisted of peripheral blood mononuclear cells (PBMCs), obtained before the fourth cycle of nivolumab. The chain recombines TRBV29-1 with TRBJ2-1, with TRBD2 identical over 8 bases. This TCR was recovered from a human donor with classical Hodgkin lymphoma. The CDR3 spells CSVTGGTYNEQFF. The CDR3 DNA reads TGCAGCGTCACGGGGGGGACTTACAATGAGCAGTTCTTC.